One sample yielded the 18 T cell receptor beta chains listed below, sequenced in a study of blood T cell repertoires in COVID-19 (TCRdb year 2020). The library was made by the immunoSEQ multiplex PCR assay. Entries here come from immuneACCESS through TCRdb and include only in-frame sequences with V and J called. Some clones fail to appear in such tables; in the studies checked, an unresolved V gene covers under half of the shortfall, and the cause of the remainder is unknown. The table for this sample lists hundreds of thousands of clones; 70% to 90% of them were counted only once. The ten most abundant clones make up around 8% of the sample. The source material was peripheral blood. The receptors were sampled from a woman in her forties or fifties who had recovered from COVID-19.

V is TRBV12-3 or TRBV12-4 and J is TRBJ1-5; D unclear. With 5 bases removed from V and 5 bases from J, the gap between germline ends came to 7 bases. The CDR3 totals 12 residues. CDR3 in amino acids: CASSLNYQPQHF. The CDR3 DNA is TGTGCCAGCAGTCTAAATTATCAGCCCCAGCATTTT.

A note on this clone: Distinct nucleotide sequences in the sample also encode this CDR3. This rearrangement joins TRBV7-9 to TRBJ1-2, with D tentatively TRBD1 (5 bases). V was shortened by 4 bases and J by 7 bases, with 7 bases between the two germline ends. CDR3 length equals 11 residues. Per germline, CDR1 SEHNR and CDR2 FQNEAQ (reference sequence). This CDR3 is CASSSRGGYTF. The CDR3 bases are TGTGCCAGCAGCTCAAGGGGTGGCTACACCTTC. The variable domain in full, with the rest retrieved from reference TRBV7-9 and TRBJ1-2, is DTGVSQNPRHKITKRGQNVTFRCDPISEHNRLYWYRQTLGQGPEFLTYFQNEAQLEKSRLLSDRFSAERPKGSFSTLEIQRTEQGDSAMYLCASSSRGGYTFGSGTRLTVV.

This chain connects TRBV2 to TRBJ2-1; D gene ambiguous. Trimming pared 3 bases from V and 3 bases from J, leaving 12 bases between. Per the germline V gene, CDR1 is SNHLY and CDR2 is FYNNEI. The length of the CDR3 is 15 residues. The DNA for the CDR3 is TGTGCCAGCAGTGATAGCCCCTCCGGCTACAATGAGCAGTTCTTC. Its translation: CASSDSPSGYNEQFF.

The chain joins TRBV6-2 or TRBV6-3 to TRBJ2-2, with 9 nucleotides matching TRBD1. CDR1 and CDR2 from the germline V gene are MNHEY and SVGEGT. After removal of 5 bases from V and 4 bases from J, the junction contained 5 bases not matched to a gene. The CDR3 loop spans 15 amino acids. The DNA for the CDR3 is TGTGCCAGCAGTGCGGACAGGGGATTCACCGGGGAGCTGTTTTTT. Translation: CASSADRGFTGELFF.

The J gene is TRBJ2-1, the V gene TRBV5-1, with D possibly matching TRBD2 (5 bases). The germline gives CDR1 SGHRS, CDR2 YFSETQ. V was cut by 2 bases and J by 5 bases, with 8 bases left in between. The CDR3 runs 13 residues. The CDR3 here is CASSLIGNNEQFF. CDR3 in DNA: TGCGCCAGCAGCTTAATCGGGAACAATGAGCAGTTCTTC.

This chain uses TRBV7-9 with TRBJ1-2, with 8 bases identical to TRBD1. Per the germline V gene, CDR1 is SEHNR and CDR2 is FQNEAQ (reference sequence). V lost 5 bases to trimming and J lost 5 bases; unmatched junction nucleotides: 7. This CDR3 spans 14 amino acids. CDR3: CASSLGQGEYGYTF. The CDR3 DNA follows: TGTGCCAGCAGCCTCGGACAGGGAGAGTATGGCTACACCTTC.

The chain has TRBV4-2 and TRBJ2-7; TRBD2 agrees at 14 bases. CDR1 and CDR2 from the germline V gene are LGHNA and YNFKEQ. Trimming cost V 3 bases and J 4 bases; bases outside gene matches: 5. This CDR3 contains 16 residues. CDR3 bases: TGTGCCAGCAGCCAGGGGACTAGCGGGGGCCAATACGAGCAGTACTTC. Its translation is CASSQGTSGGQYEQYF.

The CDR3 region is CSVAETGIANTGELFF. The CDR3 DNA follows: TGCAGCGTTGCGGAGACAGGGATCGCGAACACCGGGGAGCTGTTTTTT. The rearrangement uses TRBV29-1 and TRBJ2-2; 7 bases align to TRBD1. CDR1 and CDR2 (germline): SQVTM, ANQGSEA. This CDR3 spans 16 amino acids. V shed 4 bases, J shed 0 bases, and the junction held 8 bases outside the gene matches.

As DNA, the CDR3 is TGTGCCAGCAGTGAATCGGGGTATTCTAACTATGGCTACACCTTC. It yields the protein CASSESGYSNYGYTF. The chain couples TRBV25-1 to TRBJ1-2; D unresolved. V was cut by 1 base and J by 0 bases, with 9 bases left in between. Germline CDR1 reads MGHDK; CDR2 reads SYGVNS. CDR3 length equals 15 residues.

This clone was observed a single time. CDR3 coding DNA: TGTGCCAGCAGCCTATTATCCGGGATTGTTCCCTACGAGCAGTACTTC. Encoded protein: CASSLLSGIVPYEQYF. This chain links TRBV7-8 with TRBJ2-7, with D possibly being TRBD2 (5 bases). CDR1 SGHVS and CDR2 FQNEAQ come from the germline V gene. The CDR3 is 16 residues long. Between the trimmed V and J ends, which lost 5 bases and 2 bases, there was a span of 19 bases.

This clone was recorded once. The rearrangement links TRBV11-2 to TRBJ2-3; D remains ambiguous. Trimming removed 1 base at V and 0 bases at J, with 8 bases between. This CDR3 has 15 residues. CDR1 SGHAT and CDR2 FQNNGV come from the germline V gene. The CDR3 DNA is TGTGCCAGCAGCTTAGGGGCTCCAAGCACAGATACGCAGTATTTT. It is translated as CASSLGAPSTDTQYF.

In this sample, this clone turned up once. This rearrangement joins TRBV7-2 to TRBJ1-6; no clear D gene. The CDR3 is 15 residues long. Trimming cost V 6 bases and J 7 bases, with 16 bases left between them. From germline, CDR1 is SGHTA and CDR2 FQGNSA. The chain's CDR3 is CASSPGLPGNSPLHF. DNA for the CDR3: TGTGCCAGCAGTCCCGGACTCCCCGGCAATTCACCCCTCCACTTT.

This chain uses TRBV19 with TRBJ1-5; 7 bases agree with TRBD1. From germline, CDR1 is LNHDA and CDR2 SQIVND (reference sequence). This CDR3 contains 18 residues. J gave up 7 bases and V 5 bases, and 20 bases lay outside the gene matches. In DNA, the CDR3 is TGTGCCAGTAGTGGCGGGGCAGGGGGTTTTACTACCGACCAGCCCCAGCATTTT. Residues: CASSGGAGGFTTDQPQHF.

This clone was detected only once. CDR3 sequence: CASSLLAGGADTQYF. Here the CDR3 DNA reads TGCGCCAGCAGCTTGTTAGCGGGAGGGGCAGATACGCAGTATTTT. The genes are TRBV5-1 and TRBJ2-3, with TRBD2 matching 11 bases. This CDR3 is 15 amino acids long. Looked up from germline, CDR1 is SGHRS and CDR2 is YFSETQ. V shed 1 base, J shed 4 bases, and the junction held 2 bases outside the gene matches.

The V and J genes are TRBV30 and TRBJ1-5; weak D call: TRBD1 (6 bases). Trimming removed 4 bases from V and 0 bases from J, with 13 bases in between. The CDR3 length is 15 residues. Germline values: CDR1 GTSNPN, CDR2 SVGIG (reference sequence). As DNA, the CDR3 is TGTGCCTGGACCTGGGGGGGGGCTAGCAATCAGCCCCAGCATTTT. Amino acids: CAWTWGGASNQPQHF.

This chain joins TRBV9 and TRBJ2-1; the D gene is possibly TRBD2 (6 bases). The CDR3 consists of 14 residues. Between the trimmed V and J ends, which lost 6 bases and 4 bases, there was a span of 14 bases. Germline CDR1 is SGDLS and CDR2 is YYNGEE. In DNA, the CDR3 is TGTGCCAGCAATCCGGGGGAGGTATACAATGAGCAGTTCTTC. Translated: CASNPGEVYNEQFF.

V usage is TRBV6-2 or TRBV6-3 and J usage is TRBJ2-5, with 10 bases identical to TRBD2. The trim removed 5 bases at V and 4 bases at J, leaving 4 bases unmatched. Germline CDR1 reads MNHEY; CDR2 reads SVGEGT. The CDR3 totals 14 residues. CDR3 region: CASSSGGAGETQYF. CDR3 nucleotides: TGTGCCAGCAGTAGCGGGGGGGCCGGAGAGACCCAGTACTTC.

CDR3 in amino acids: CASSPRASGGTNEQFF. In nucleotides, the CDR3 is TGTGCCAGCTCACCGCGGGCCAGCGGGGGGACCAATGAGCAGTTCTTC. The rearrangement uses TRBV18 and TRBJ2-1; the match to TRBD2 covers 9 bases. The V segment lost 3 bases and the J segment 6 bases; nucleotides outside the gene matches: 9. Germline V gene data show CDR1 as KGHSH and CDR2 as LQKENI. CDR3 length equals 16 residues.